Below are 29 T cell receptor beta chains sequenced from a single sample in a study of graft-versus-host responses after intestinal transplantation (dated by TCRdb to about 2021). Library generation was performed with the immunoSEQ multiplex PCR assay. Sourced from immuneACCESS, this table was stored by TCRdb with only in-frame sequences that have V and J called. A share of the clones is absent; for the studies checked, an unresolved V gene accounts for under half, and the remainder has no known explanation. The sample yields over 60,000 clones; 89% were counted once. Of the sample, about 1.7% is held by the ten largest clones. Dithiothreitol, EDTA incubations and collagenase D digestion were used to isolate intraepithelial and lamina propria lymphocytes from graft specimens. The material was ileum tissue, obtained 357 days after transplant. All receptors come from a human patient who received an intestinal transplant, so some T cells may come from the graft donor.

This clone was detected a few times. The V call is TRBV23-1, the J call TRBJ2-4; no definite D call. TRBV23-1 is an ORF; its function is uncertain. This CDR3 is built from 12 residues. The ends were cut back, 0 bases at V and 8 bases at J, with 5 bases in the middle. CDR3 sequence: CASSQSPDIQYF. CDR3 DNA: TGCGCCAGCAGTCAATCGCCAGACATTCAGTACTTC.

This chain links TRBV15 with TRBJ1-2; D is possibly TRBD1 (5 bases). This CDR3 has 13 amino acids. V dropped 5 bases and J dropped 4 bases, with 11 bases sitting between them. The germline V gene encodes CDR1 LNHNV and CDR2 YYDKDF (reference sequence). The CDR3 protein is CATSGRGGYGYTF. CDR3 DNA: TGTGCCACCAGCGGAAGGGGTGGCTATGGCTACACCTTC.

A few counts support this clone. The chain carries TRBV16 and TRBJ2-1, with D unresolved. V was shortened by 2 bases and J by 10 bases, with 9 bases between the two germline ends. In germline, CDR1 is KGHSY, CDR2 FQNENV. The CDR3 sequence is 12 residues long. Written as DNA, the CDR3 is TGTGCCAGCAGCCAAGGGCGCAGCGAGCAGTTCTTC. Translating gives CASSQGRSEQFF.

The chain has TRBV7-7 and TRBJ2-2; D not resolved. Germline V gene sequence: CDR1 SSHAT, CDR2 FNYEAQ (reference sequence). This CDR3 spans 12 amino acids. V dropped 5 bases and J dropped 4 bases, with 5 bases sitting between them. The CDR3 region is CASSRATGELFF. CDR3 nucleotide sequence: TGTGCCAGCAGCCGAGCCACCGGGGAGCTGTTTTTT.

The chain couples TRBV28 to TRBJ1-1; unclear D gene. Trimming left V 2 bases short and J 3 bases short, with 7 bases between. CDR1 and CDR2 from the germline V gene are MDHEN and SYDVKM. There are 13 residues in the CDR3. In nucleotides, the CDR3 is TGTGCCAGCAGTTTAGGGGAGTACACTGAAGCTTTCTTT. This gives the protein CASSLGEYTEAFF.

CDR3: CASFTSYSYEQYF. In DNA, the CDR3 is TGTGCCAGCTTTACTAGTTACTCCTACGAGCAGTACTTC. The chain is built from TRBV2 and TRBJ2-7, with TRBD2 as a possible D gene (5 bases). Trimming left V 8 bases short and J 0 bases short, with 11 bases between. The CDR3 covers 13 residues. The germline V gene encodes CDR1 SNHLY and CDR2 FYNNEI. The whole variable domain, remainder taken from reference TRBV2 and TRBJ2-7, is EPEVTQTPSHQVTQMGQEVILRCVPISNHLYFYWYRQILGQKVEFLVSFYNNEISEKSEIFDDQFSVERPDGSNFTLKIRSTKLEDSAMYFCASFTSYSYEQYFGPGTRLTVT.

This chain uses TRBV7-3 with TRBJ1-6; no clear D gene. V lost 4 bases, J lost 7 bases, and 8 bases lay in between. Germline V CDR1 and CDR2: SGHTA, FQGTGA. This CDR3 is 13 amino acids long. The CDR3 protein is CASSSYGNSPLHF. CDR3 coding DNA: TGTGCCAGCAGCTCATATGGGAATTCACCCCTCCACTTT.

The V call is TRBV5-1, the J call TRBJ2-1; D remains unclear. Trimming removed 4 bases from V and 3 bases from J, with 5 bases in between. Germline assignment: CDR1 SGHRS and CDR2 YFSETQ. This CDR3 spans 12 amino acids. Here the CDR3 reads CASSLRYNEQFF. As DNA, the CDR3 is TGCGCCAGCAGCCTGCGCTACAATGAGCAGTTCTTC.

The chain links TRBV6-1 to TRBJ1-1, with D tentatively TRBD1 (6 bases). V lost 5 bases, J lost 1 base, and 8 bases lay in between. The CDR3 totals 13 residues. From germline, CDR1 is MNHNS and CDR2 SASEGT. In nucleotides, the CDR3 is TGTGCCAGCAGTTTAGGGGGGAACACTGAAGCTTTCTTT. This translates into CASSLGGNTEAFF.

The CDR3 region has the DNA TGTGCCAGCTTGTGGGGGCGCTACGAGCAGTACTTC. It is translated as CASLWGRYEQYF. V is TRBV27 and J is TRBJ2-5, with a possible D match to TRBD1 (6 bases). The J call may be incorrect, as the DNA end agrees better with TRBJ2-7. The CDR3 totals 12 residues. Germline values: CDR1 MNHEY, CDR2 SMNVEV (reference sequence).

The chain is built from TRBV19 and TRBJ1-1, with 11 bases aligning to TRBD1. Germline assignment: CDR1 LNHDA and CDR2 SQIVND (reference sequence). The V segment lost 9 bases and the J segment 3 bases; nucleotides outside the gene matches: 9. The CDR3 runs to 15 residues. CDR3 DNA sequence: TGTGCCAGCCTGGACAGGGGGCGCGTTGACACTGAAGCTTTCTTT. Protein product: CASLDRGRVDTEAFF.

The chain uses TRBV7-9 and TRBJ2-5; 13 bases are a match to TRBD2. V shed 5 bases, J shed 5 bases, and the junction held 11 bases outside the gene matches. The germline V gene has CDR1 SEHNR and CDR2 FQNEAQ (reference sequence). The CDR3 consists of 17 residues. CDR3 DNA sequence: TGTGCCAGCAGCCTCGGGACTAGCGGGGCCATTGTGGAGACCCAGTACTTC. Amino acids: CASSLGTSGAIVETQYF.

The CDR3 reads CASRPGGANTEAFF. In DNA form, the CDR3 reads TGTGCCAGCAGACCAGGGGGCGCGAACACTGAAGCTTTCTTT. The chain recombines TRBV6-5 with TRBJ1-1; TRBD1 aligns across 8 bases. The CDR3 spans 14 residues. CDR1 and CDR2 from the germline V gene are MNHEY and SVGAGI. The V and J ends lost 6 bases and 1 base, in that order; junction bases with no gene match: 4.

The gene calls are TRBV6-5 and TRBJ1-5; D unresolved. The CDR3 extends over 16 amino acids. CDR1 is MNHEY and CDR2 is SVGAGI in the germline V gene. V gave up 2 bases and J gave up 7 bases, with 18 bases separating them. CDR3 region: CASSYIGESVGQPQHF. Here the CDR3 DNA reads TGTGCCAGCAGTTACATTGGGGAATCCGTAGGGCAGCCCCAGCATTTT.

J is TRBJ1-5 and V is TRBV9, with D possibly being TRBD1 (5 bases). This CDR3 spans 16 amino acids. In germline, CDR1 is SGDLS, CDR2 YYNGEE. The V gene lost 3 bases and the J gene lost 8 bases, with 21 bases spanning the gap. As DNA, the CDR3 is TGTGCCAGCAGCGCCGGAGACTTGGGACCTAGGGAGCCCCAGCATTTT. This codes for CASSAGDLGPREPQHF.

The sample holds one count of this clone. The V gene is TRBV4-1, the J gene TRBJ2-1; TRBD2 matches 8 bases. This CDR3 spans 16 amino acids. CDR1 MGHRA and CDR2 YSYEKL come from the germline V gene. V lost 0 bases to trimming and J lost 6 bases; unmatched junction nucleotides: 7. The CDR3 loop is CASSQDPGLGLNEQFF. The CDR3 DNA follows: TGCGCCAGCAGCCAAGATCCGGGACTAGGACTCAATGAGCAGTTCTTC.

This clone was seen only a few times. One end of the junction is discordant with germline, which a read error may explain. The gene calls are TRBV7-7 and TRBJ1-4, with 8 nucleotides matching TRBD1. The CDR3 spans 13 residues. Germline-derived CDR1 and CDR2 are SSHAT and FNYEAQ (reference sequence). CDR3 sequence (DNA): TGTGCTAGCAGCCGCGGGACAGGTGGAAAACTGTTTTTT. Translating gives CASSRGTGGKLFF.

The V gene is TRBV2, the J gene TRBJ1-1; D is uncertain. The CDR3 is 12 residues long. Trimming removed 2 bases from V and 5 bases from J, with 6 bases in between. CDR1 SNHLY and CDR2 FYNNEI come from the germline V gene. The CDR3 region is CASSEPGTEAFF. The CDR3 bases are TGTGCCAGCAGTGAACCGGGTACTGAAGCTTTCTTT.

This clone has a single count. The chain links TRBV4-1 to TRBJ1-1; 7 nucleotides align to TRBD1. This CDR3 comprises 13 residues. V lost 4 bases to trimming and J lost 4 bases; unmatched junction nucleotides: 3. Germline lookup yields CDR1 MGHRA and CDR2 YSYEKL. CDR3 in DNA: TGCGCCAGCAGCCGGGAGGGGGCCACTGAAGCTTTCTTT. It specifies CASSREGATEAFF.

V gene TRBV4-1 combines with J gene TRBJ2-7; D might be TRBD2 (6 bases). Germline loops: CDR1 MGHRA, CDR2 YSYEKL. The CDR3 runs 15 residues. V was shortened by 3 bases and J by 3 bases, with 15 bases between the two germline ends. CDR3 region: CASSQYAGLVYEQYF. Here the CDR3 DNA reads TGCGCCAGCAGCCAGTACGCGGGACTTGTCTACGAGCAGTACTTC.

The gene calls are TRBV28 and TRBJ2-7; TRBD2 agrees at 8 bases. This CDR3 is built from 14 residues. CDR1 is MDHEN, CDR2 SYDVKM, per germline. V shed 4 bases and J 5 bases; nucleotides not matched to a gene: 7. The CDR3 bases are TGTGCCAGCAGTTACACGGGAGGGCCCCACGAGCAGTACTTC. This translates into CASSYTGGPHEQYF.

The chain uses TRBV27 and TRBJ2-5; 7 bases line up with TRBD1. TRBJ2-7 matches the DNA end more closely, so the J call is doubtful. Germline values: CDR1 MNHEY, CDR2 SMNVEV (reference sequence). The CDR3 totals 16 residues. The CDR3 region is CASSIQAGGRSYEQYF. In DNA, the CDR3 is TGTGCCAGCAGTATCCAAGCAGGGGGTAGAAGCTACGAGCAGTACTTC.

The genes are TRBV9 and TRBJ2-1; perhaps TRBD1 as D (6 bases). Trimming cost V 1 base and J 5 bases, with 25 bases left between them. Per the germline V gene, CDR1 is SGDLS and CDR2 is YYNGEE. The CDR3 length is 19 residues. In nucleotides, the CDR3 is TGTGCCAGCAGCGTAAAACAGGGCCCGACGGGACGGCAAAACAATGAGCAGTTCTTC. Residues: CASSVKQGPTGRQNNEQFF.

V gene TRBV4-1 combines with J gene TRBJ2-4; D call uncertain. Trimming removed 3 bases from V and 10 bases from J, with 10 bases in between. The V gene's germline CDR1 is MGHRA and CDR2 YSYEKL. The CDR3 totals 12 residues. DNA of the CDR3: TGCGCCAGCAGCCAGGGTCGTGGGATTCAGTACTTC. Amino acids: CASSQGRGIQYF.

The chain carries TRBV11-2 and TRBJ1-1; TRBD1 is a possible D gene (6 bases). The CDR3 is 16 amino acids. Deletions cut 5 bases from V and 4 bases from J, with 20 bases between. Germline loops: CDR1 SGHAT, CDR2 FQNNGV. CDR3 nucleotides: TGTGCCAGCAGCGGAGCGACAGGTTTAGGTTCCACTGAAGCTTTCTTT. Encoded protein: CASSGATGLGSTEAFF.

The J gene is TRBJ2-2, the V gene TRBV15; perhaps TRBD2 as D (7 bases). Trimming removed 5 bases from V and 7 bases from J, with 17 bases in between. The CDR3 covers 15 residues. From germline, CDR1 is LNHNV and CDR2 YYDKDF (reference sequence). CDR3 region: CATSRGEGDGGELFF. The CDR3 DNA reads as TGTGCCACCAGCCGGGGGGAGGGGGACGGCGGGGAGCTGTTTTTT.

Details on this clone: The junction differs from germline at one of its ends, possibly a read error. Within the sample, other DNA sequences also encode this same CDR3. V usage is TRBV4-1 and J usage is TRBJ1-2; D not certain. This CDR3 has 14 amino acids. The V gene's germline CDR1 is MGHRA and CDR2 YSYEKL. The chain's CDR3 is CASSQDTANYGYTF. The CDR3, as DNA: TGTGCCAGCAGCCAAGACACCGCTAACTATGGCTACACCTTC.

This clone was recorded only once. The chain uses TRBV14 and TRBJ2-5; D remains ambiguous. Germline assignment: CDR1 SGHDN and CDR2 FVKESK. The CDR3 covers 14 residues. V lost 0 bases and J 4 bases, leaving 9 bases between the germline ends. The CDR3, as DNA: TGTGCCAGCAGCCAAGATCTAGGTGGAGAGACCCAGTACTTC. It is translated as CASSQDLGGETQYF. The full variable domain, with the rest looked up from reference TRBV14 and TRBJ2-5, is EAGVTQFPSHSVIEKGQTVTLRCDPISGHDNLYWYRRVMGKEIKFLLHFVKESKQDESGMPNNRFLAERTGGTYSTLKVQPAELEDSGVYFCASSQDLGGETQYFGPGTRLLVL.

The rearrangement links TRBV11-2 to TRBJ2-3, with TRBD2 matching 13 bases. The J segment lost 4 bases and the V segment lost 5 bases, leaving 9 bases of the junction unmatched. CDR1 and CDR2 from the germline V gene are SGHAT and FQNNGV. The CDR3 covers 17 residues. CDR3 DNA sequence: TGTGCCAGCAGCCTACTTACTGGACTAGCGGGAGCAGATACGCAGTATTTT. It codes for CASSLLTGLAGADTQYF.